This T cell receptor (beta chain) stems from a study of beta chain features in type 1 diabetes. Study results and caveats: Insertion counts at VDJ junctions were lower in type 1 diabetes patients, who also showed more deletions there.

Germline V lookup: CDR1 ENHRY, CDR2 SYGVKD. The CDR3 contains 14 residues. The germline V and J ends were trimmed by 3 bases and 1 base, with 9 bases remaining between them. On average, the one heparinised blood draw given by each donor was around 110 mL. Expressed TCRB transcripts were sequenced because the isolated RNA had all been reverse transcribed beforehand. Clones were read by immunoSEQ multiplex PCR, and TCRdb kept only the in-frame ones, dropping some. Here the sample spans 620,000 or so clones, less than 20% being singletons. Of note for this clone: Its target is not known.

Sequencing used naive CD4+ T cells from blood. The receptor was derived from a man aged 18-30 years in good health. V is TRBV10-3 and J is TRBJ2-5; D unresolved. The CDR3 DNA reads as TGTGCCATCAGTGATTACCTACGCCAAGAGACCCAGTACTTC. Amino acids: CAISDYLRQETQYF.